This entry concerns a single T cell receptor beta chain. This specimen belongs to a study of shared clonotypes between healthy human individuals. The naive CD8 fraction comprised CD45RO-negative cells positively selected for CCR7 and excluded terminally differentiated effector memory CD45RA+ cells. Only in-frame clones appear in the TCRdb table, and some are missing; sequencing was by immunoSEQ multiplex PCR. The top ten clones hold under 2% of a sample with millions of clones, 85% to 95% of them seen once. Trimming left V 2 bases short and J 3 bases short, with 14 bases between. Germline CDR1 reads ENHRY; CDR2 reads SYGVKD. The CDR3 runs to 15 residues.

The rearrangement joins TRBV10-3 to TRBJ2-7, with a possible D match to TRBD1 (6 bases). The receptor was isolated from a man aged 18-30 years in good health. Some clones in this sample may be carry-over from other donors' samples. The specimen was naive CD8+ T cells from PBMCs. CDR3 DNA sequence: TGTGCCATCAGTGAGGGGGGCCCTGGCTTCTACGAGCAGTACTTC. It translates to CAISEGGPGFYEQYF.